Each of the 3 T cell receptor beta chains below was sequenced from the same sample in a study of T-cell reconstitution after alpha-beta-depleted transplantation in children. Unique molecular identifiers were used in preparing the TCRbeta library. TCRdb re-called the PCR reads through MiXCR, storing one row per CDR3 protein. The sample shows 450,000 to 600,000 distinct CDR3 sequences, roughly a tenth of them seen only once. The sample was PBMCs, taken before TCRalphabeta/CD19-depleted stem cell transplant. These receptors all stem from a child younger than 10 with inherited bone marrow failure, due to receive a stem cell transplant.

This clonotype was detected ten times or more. The V call is TRBV29-1, the J call TRBJ2-1, with D unresolved. Germline-derived CDR1 and CDR2 are SQVTM and ANQGSEA. The CDR3 sequence is 12 residues long. V was cut by 4 bases and J by 4 bases, with 8 bases left in between. CDR3 coding DNA: TGCAGCGTTGTAGGCCGTTACAATGAGCAGTTCTTC. It encodes CSVVGRYNEQFF.

This clonotype was seen ten or more times. The chain uses TRBV6-5 and TRBJ1-4, with D possibly being TRBD1 (5 bases). Looked up from germline, CDR1 is MNHEY and CDR2 is SVGAGI. The CDR3 contains 17 residues. Trimming removed 0 bases from V and 3 bases from J, with 14 bases in between. The CDR3 region is CASSYSIRTTANEKLFF. CDR3 in DNA: TGTGCCAGCAGTTACTCCATTCGGACAACGGCTAATGAAAAACTGTTTTTT.

This clonotype showed up many times. The chain recombines TRBV29-1 with TRBJ2-7, with D hard to call. Germline V gene sequence: CDR1 SQVTM, CDR2 ANQGSEA. V lost 4 bases to trimming and J lost 0 bases, with 10 bases between them. The CDR3 covers 13 residues. The CDR3 reads CSVVVRSSYEQYF. CDR3 nucleotide sequence: TGCAGCGTTGTGGTTCGGAGCTCCTACGAGCAGTACTTC.